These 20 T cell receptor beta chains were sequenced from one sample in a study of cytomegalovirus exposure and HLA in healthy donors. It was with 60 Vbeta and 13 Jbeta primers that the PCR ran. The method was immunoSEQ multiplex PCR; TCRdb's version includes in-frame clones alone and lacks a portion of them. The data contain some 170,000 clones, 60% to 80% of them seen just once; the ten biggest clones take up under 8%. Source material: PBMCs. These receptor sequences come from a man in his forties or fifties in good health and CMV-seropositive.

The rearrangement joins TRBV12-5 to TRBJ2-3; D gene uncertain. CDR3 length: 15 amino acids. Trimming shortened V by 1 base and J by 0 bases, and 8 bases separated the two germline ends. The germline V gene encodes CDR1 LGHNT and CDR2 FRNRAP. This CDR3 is CASGLGASSTDTQYF. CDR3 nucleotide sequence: TGTGCTAGTGGTTTGGGGGCCTCTAGCACAGATACGCAGTATTTT.

The DNA for the CDR3 is TGTGCCAGCAGCTTACCTGGACTAGCGGGGCAGCAGTATTTT. Translation gives CASSLPGLAGQQYF. The V gene is TRBV7-8, the J gene TRBJ2-3; the match to TRBD2 covers 12 bases. CDR3 length: 14 residues. Germline CDR1 SGHVS, CDR2 FQNEAQ. V dropped 2 bases and J dropped 11; count of bases not matched to a gene: 5.

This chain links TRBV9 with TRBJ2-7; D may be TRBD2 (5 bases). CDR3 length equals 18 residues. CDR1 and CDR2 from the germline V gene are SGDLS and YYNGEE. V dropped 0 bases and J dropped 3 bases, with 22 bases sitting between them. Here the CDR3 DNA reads TGTGCCAGCAGCGTAGACCTGGACGGAGGTTACCCATTCTACGAGCAGTACTTC. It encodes CASSVDLDGGYPFYEQYF. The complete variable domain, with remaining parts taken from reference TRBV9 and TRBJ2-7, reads DSGVTQTPKHLITATGQRVTLRCSPRSGDLSVYWYQQSLDQGLQFLIQYYNGEERAKGNILERFSAQQFPDLHSELNLSSLELGDSALYFCASSVDLDGGYPFYEQYFGPGTRLTVT.

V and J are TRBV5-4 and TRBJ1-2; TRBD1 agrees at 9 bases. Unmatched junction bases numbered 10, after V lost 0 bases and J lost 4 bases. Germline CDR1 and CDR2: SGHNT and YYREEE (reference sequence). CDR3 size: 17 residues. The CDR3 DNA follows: TGTGCCAGCAGCTTGGGGGTACAGGGGGCGCTCGGCTATGGCTACACCTTC. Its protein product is CASSLGVQGALGYGYTF.

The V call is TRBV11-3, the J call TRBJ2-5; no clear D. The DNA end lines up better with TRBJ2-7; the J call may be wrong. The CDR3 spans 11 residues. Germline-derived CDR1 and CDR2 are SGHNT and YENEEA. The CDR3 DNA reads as TGTGCCAGCAGCTTAGGAAACGAGCAGTACTTC. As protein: CASSLGNEQYF.

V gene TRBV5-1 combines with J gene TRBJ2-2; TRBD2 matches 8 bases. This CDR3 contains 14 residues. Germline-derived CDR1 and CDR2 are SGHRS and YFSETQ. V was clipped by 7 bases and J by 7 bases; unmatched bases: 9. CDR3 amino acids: CASGALAGNGELFF. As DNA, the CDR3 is TGCGCCAGCGGCGCCCTAGCGGGTAACGGGGAGCTGTTTTTT.

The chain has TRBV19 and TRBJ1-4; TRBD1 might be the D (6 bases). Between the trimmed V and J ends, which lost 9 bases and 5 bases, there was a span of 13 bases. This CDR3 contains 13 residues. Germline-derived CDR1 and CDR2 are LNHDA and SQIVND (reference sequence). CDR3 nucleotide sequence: TGTGCCAGCGGAGACAGGTTAAATGAAAAACTGTTTTTT. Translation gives CASGDRLNEKLFF. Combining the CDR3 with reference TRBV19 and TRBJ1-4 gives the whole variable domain DGGITQSPKYLFRKEGQNVTLSCEQNLNHDAMYWYRQDPGQGLRLIYYSQIVNDFQKGDIAEGYSVSREKKESFPLTVTSAQKNPTAFYLCASGDRLNEKLFFGSGTQLSVL.

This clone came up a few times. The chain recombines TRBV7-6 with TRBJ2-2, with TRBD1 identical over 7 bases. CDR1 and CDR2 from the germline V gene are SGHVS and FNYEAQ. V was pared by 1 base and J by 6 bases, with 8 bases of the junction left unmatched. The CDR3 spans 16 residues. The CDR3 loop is CASSLVQGSVAGELFF. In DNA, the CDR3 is TGTGCCAGCAGCTTAGTACAGGGGAGTGTCGCCGGGGAGCTGTTTTTT.

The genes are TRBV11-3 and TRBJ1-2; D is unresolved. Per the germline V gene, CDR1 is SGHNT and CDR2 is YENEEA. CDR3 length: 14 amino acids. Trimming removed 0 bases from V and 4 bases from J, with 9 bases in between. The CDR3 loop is CASSLERASYGYTF. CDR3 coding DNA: TGTGCCAGCAGCTTAGAGCGGGCGAGCTATGGCTACACCTTC.

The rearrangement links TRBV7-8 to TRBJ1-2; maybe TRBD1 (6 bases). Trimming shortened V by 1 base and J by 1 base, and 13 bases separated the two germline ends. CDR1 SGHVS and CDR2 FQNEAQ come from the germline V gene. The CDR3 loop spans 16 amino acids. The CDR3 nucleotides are TGTGCCAGCAGCTTAGAGTCAGGGGCGCTTAACTATGGCTACACCTTC. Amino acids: CASSLESGALNYGYTF.

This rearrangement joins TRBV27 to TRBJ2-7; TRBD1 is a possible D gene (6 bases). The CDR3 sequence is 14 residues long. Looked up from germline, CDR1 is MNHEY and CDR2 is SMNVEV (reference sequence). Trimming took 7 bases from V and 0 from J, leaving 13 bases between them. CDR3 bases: TGTGCCAGCAACCCGACAGGAAGCTCCTACGAGCAGTACTTC. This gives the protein CASNPTGSSYEQYF.

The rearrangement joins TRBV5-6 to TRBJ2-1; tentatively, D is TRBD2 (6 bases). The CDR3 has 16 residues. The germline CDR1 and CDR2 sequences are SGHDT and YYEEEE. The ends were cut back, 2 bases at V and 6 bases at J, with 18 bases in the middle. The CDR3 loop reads CASSLLSAGFCNEQFF. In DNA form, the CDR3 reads TGTGCCAGCAGCTTACTATCGGCGGGATTCTGCAATGAGCAGTTCTTC. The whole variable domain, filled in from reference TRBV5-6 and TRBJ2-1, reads DAGVTQSPTHLIKTRGQQVTLRCSPKSGHDTVSWYQQALGQGPQFIFQYYEEEERQRGNFPDRFSGHQFPNYSSELNVNALLLGDSALYLCASSLLSAGFCNEQFFGPGTRLTVL.

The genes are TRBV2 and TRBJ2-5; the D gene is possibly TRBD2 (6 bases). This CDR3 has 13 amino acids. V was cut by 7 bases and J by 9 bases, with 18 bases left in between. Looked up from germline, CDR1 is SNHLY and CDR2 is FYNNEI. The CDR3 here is CASTSEGVGAQYF. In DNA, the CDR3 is TGTGCCAGCACTAGCGAAGGGGTTGGCGCCCAGTACTTC. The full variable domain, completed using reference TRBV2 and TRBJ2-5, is EPEVTQTPSHQVTQMGQEVILRCVPISNHLYFYWYRQILGQKVEFLVSFYNNEISEKSEIFDDQFSVERPDGSNFTLKIRSTKLEDSAMYFCASTSEGVGAQYFGPGTRLLVL.

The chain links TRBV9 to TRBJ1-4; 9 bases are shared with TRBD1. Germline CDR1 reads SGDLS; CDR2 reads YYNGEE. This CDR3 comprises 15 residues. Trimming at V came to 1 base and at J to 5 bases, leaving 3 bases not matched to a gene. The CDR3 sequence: CASSVLGTGNEKLFF. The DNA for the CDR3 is TGTGCCAGCAGCGTACTAGGGACAGGGAATGAAAAACTGTTTTTT.

For the CDR3, the DNA is TGTGCCAGCAGCGACGGCAGGTCACCTCCCGGGGAGCTGTTTTTT. This codes for CASSDGRSPPGELFF. This chain connects TRBV7-2 to TRBJ2-2; no clear D. V gave up 5 bases and J gave up 6 bases, with 16 bases separating them. This CDR3 spans 15 amino acids. From germline, CDR1 is SGHTA and CDR2 FQGNSA.

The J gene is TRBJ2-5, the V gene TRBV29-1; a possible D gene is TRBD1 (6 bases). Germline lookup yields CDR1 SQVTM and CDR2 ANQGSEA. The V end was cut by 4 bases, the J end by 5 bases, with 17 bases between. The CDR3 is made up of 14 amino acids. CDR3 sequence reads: CSVAGQGMRETQYF. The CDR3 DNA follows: TGCAGCGTTGCGGGTCAGGGGATGCGGGAGACCCAGTACTTC. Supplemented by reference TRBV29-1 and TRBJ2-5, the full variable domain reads SAVISQKPSRDICQRGTSLTIQCQVDSQVTMMFWYRQQPGQSLTLIATANQGSEATYESGFVIDKFPISRPNLTFSTLTVSNMSPEDSSIYLCSVAGQGMRETQYFGPGTRLLVL.

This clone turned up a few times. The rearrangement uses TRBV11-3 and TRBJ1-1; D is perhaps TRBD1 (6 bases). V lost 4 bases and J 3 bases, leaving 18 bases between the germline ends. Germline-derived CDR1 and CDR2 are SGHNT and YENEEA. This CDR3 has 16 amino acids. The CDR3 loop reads CASSSAGTSLHTEAFF. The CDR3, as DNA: TGTGCCAGCAGCTCCGCCGGGACATCTCTCCACACTGAAGCTTTCTTT.

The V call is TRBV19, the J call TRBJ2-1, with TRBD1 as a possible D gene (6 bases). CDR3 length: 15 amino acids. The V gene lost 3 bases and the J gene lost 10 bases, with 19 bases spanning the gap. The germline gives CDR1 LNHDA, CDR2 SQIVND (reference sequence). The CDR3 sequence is CASSIHRVEGREQFF. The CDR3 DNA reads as TGTGCCAGTAGTATCCACAGGGTCGAGGGACGGGAGCAGTTCTTC.

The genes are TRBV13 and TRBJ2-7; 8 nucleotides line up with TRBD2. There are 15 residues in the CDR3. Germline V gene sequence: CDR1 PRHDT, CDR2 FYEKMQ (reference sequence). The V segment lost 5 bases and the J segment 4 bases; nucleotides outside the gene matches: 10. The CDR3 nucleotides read TGTGCCAGCAGCCTCAGACTAGCGACCCCGTACGAGCAGTACTTC. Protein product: CASSLRLATPYEQYF.

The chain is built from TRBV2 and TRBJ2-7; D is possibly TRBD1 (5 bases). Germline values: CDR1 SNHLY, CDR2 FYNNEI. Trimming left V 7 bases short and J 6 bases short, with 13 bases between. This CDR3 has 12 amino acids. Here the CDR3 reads CASKGTGREQYF. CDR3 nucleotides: TGTGCCAGCAAGGGTACAGGTCGCGAGCAGTACTTC.